Following are 5 T cell receptor beta chains from one sample sequenced in a study of blood T cell repertoires in COVID-19. Assay: immunoSEQ multiplex PCR; the TCRdb copy retains only in-frame clones and omits some. The sample holds approximately 210,000 clones, 80% to 90% seen once. Sequencing was carried out using peripheral blood. These receptors all stem from a woman between 70 and 85 years old with acute or convalescent COVID-19.

V is TRBV7-2 and J is TRBJ2-3; D possibly corresponds to TRBD2 (5 bases). Between the trimmed V and J ends, which lost 5 bases and 4 bases, there was a span of 13 bases. The germline V gene encodes CDR1 SGHTA and CDR2 FQGNSA. The CDR3 is 14 amino acids. CDR3 residues: CASSHNRGPDTQYF. The CDR3 DNA sequence: TGTGCCAGCAGCCATAACCGGGGTCCAGATACGCAGTATTTT.

The chain has TRBV10-3 and TRBJ1-4; 10 bases align to TRBD1. Germline V gives CDR1 ENHRY, CDR2 SYGVKD. Trimming removed 2 bases from V and 8 bases from J; junction bases left unmatched: 5. The length of the CDR3 is 15 residues. The CDR3 DNA follows: TGTGCCATCAGTGAGGCGGACAGGGGGAGCGAAAAACTGTTTTTT. Encoded protein: CAISEADRGSEKLFF.

The rearrangement uses TRBV2 and TRBJ1-4; possibly TRBD1 for D (6 bases). CDR3 length: 15 amino acids. With 5 bases removed from V and 5 bases from J, the gap between germline ends came to 15 bases. Per germline, CDR1 SNHLY and CDR2 FYNNEI. CDR3 DNA sequence: TGTGCCAGCAGTCGAGACGGGACACGGAATGAAAAACTGTTTTTT. Translation: CASSRDGTRNEKLFF. Filled out from reference TRBV2 and TRBJ1-4, the complete variable domain reads EPEVTQTPSHQVTQMGQEVILRCVPISNHLYFYWYRQILGQKVEFLVSFYNNEISEKSEIFDDQFSVERPDGSNFTLKIRSTKLEDSAMYFCASSRDGTRNEKLFFGSGTQLSVL.

This clone appeared a single time. The V call is TRBV3-1 (or the pseudogene TRBV3-2), the J call TRBJ2-5; no clear D gene. V lost 1 base and J 1 base, leaving 7 bases between the germline ends. The CDR3 sequence is 14 residues long. Germline CDR1 LGHDT, CDR2 YNNKEL (reference sequence). The CDR3 DNA is TGTGCCAGCAGCCAAGGGCAACGCCAAGAGACCCAGTACTTC. This encodes CASSQGQRQETQYF.

The rearrangement joins TRBV7-8 to TRBJ2-7, with D perhaps matching TRBD2 (5 bases). V was cut by 6 bases and J by 10 bases, with 16 bases left in between. The CDR3 has 12 amino acids. CDR1 and CDR2 (germline): SGHVS, FQNEAQ. For the CDR3, the DNA is TGTGCCAGCAGGTCAAATTCGGGAATCCAGTACTTC. It codes for CASRSNSGIQYF.